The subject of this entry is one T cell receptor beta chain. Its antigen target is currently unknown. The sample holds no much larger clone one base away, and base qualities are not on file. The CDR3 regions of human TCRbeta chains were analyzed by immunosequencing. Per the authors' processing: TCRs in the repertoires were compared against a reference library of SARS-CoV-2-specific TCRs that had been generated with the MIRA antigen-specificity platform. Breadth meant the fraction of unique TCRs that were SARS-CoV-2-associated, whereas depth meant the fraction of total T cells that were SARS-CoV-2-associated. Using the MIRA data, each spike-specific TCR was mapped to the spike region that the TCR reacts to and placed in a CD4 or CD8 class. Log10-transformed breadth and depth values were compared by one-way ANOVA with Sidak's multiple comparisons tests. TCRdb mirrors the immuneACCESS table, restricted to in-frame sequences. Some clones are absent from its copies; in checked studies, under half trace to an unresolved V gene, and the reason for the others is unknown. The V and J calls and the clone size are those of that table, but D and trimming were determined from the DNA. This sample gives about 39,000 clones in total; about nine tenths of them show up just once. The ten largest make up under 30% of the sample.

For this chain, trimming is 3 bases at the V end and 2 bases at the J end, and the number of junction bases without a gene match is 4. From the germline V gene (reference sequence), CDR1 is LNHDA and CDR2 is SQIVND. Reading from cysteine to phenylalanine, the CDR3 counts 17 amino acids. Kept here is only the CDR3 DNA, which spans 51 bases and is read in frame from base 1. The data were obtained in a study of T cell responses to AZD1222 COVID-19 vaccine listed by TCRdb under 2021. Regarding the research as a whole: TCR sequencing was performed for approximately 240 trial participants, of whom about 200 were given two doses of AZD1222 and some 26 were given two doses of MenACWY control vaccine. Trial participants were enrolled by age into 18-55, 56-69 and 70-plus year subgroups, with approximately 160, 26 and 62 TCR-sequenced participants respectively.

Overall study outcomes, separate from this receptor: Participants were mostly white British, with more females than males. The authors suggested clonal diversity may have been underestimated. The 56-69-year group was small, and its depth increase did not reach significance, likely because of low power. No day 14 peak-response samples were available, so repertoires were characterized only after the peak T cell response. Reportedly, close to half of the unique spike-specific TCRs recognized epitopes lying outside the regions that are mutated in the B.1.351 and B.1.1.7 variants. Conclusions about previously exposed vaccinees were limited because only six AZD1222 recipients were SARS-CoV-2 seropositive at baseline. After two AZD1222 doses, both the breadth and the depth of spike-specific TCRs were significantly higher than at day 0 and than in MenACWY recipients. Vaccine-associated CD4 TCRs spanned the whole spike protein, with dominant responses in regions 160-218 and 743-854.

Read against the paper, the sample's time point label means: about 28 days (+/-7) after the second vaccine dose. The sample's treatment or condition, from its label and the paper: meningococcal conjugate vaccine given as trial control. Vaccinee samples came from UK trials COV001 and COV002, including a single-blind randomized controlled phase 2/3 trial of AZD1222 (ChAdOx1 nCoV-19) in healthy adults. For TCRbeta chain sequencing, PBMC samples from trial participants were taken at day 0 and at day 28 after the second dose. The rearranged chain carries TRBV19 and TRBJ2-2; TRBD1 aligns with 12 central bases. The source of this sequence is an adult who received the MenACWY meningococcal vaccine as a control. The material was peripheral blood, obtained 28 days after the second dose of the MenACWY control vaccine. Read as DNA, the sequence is TGTGCCAGTAGTATCGGGACAGGGGGCGCAAACACCGGGGAGCTGTTTTTT. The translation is CASSIGTGGANTGELFF.